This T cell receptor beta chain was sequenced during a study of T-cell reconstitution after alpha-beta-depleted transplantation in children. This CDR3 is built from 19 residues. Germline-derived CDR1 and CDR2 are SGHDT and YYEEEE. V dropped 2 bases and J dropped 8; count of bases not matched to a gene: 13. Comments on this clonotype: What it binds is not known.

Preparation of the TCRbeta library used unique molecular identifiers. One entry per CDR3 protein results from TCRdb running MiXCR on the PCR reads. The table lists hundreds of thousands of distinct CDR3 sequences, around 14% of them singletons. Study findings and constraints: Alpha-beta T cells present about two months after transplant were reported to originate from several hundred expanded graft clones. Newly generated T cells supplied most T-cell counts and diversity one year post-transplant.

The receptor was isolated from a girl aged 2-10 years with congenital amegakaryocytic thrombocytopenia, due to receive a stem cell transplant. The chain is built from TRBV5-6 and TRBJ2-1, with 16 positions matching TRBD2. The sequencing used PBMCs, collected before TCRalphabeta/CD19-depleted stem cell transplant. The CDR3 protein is CASSLLGTSGRAEKDEQFF. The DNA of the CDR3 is TGTGCCAGCAGCTTACTCGGGACTAGCGGGAGGGCCGAAAAGGATGAGCAGTTCTTC. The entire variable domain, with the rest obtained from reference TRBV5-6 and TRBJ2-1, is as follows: DAGVTQSPTHLIKTRGQQVTLRCSPKSGHDTVSWYQQALGQGPQFIFQYYEEEERQRGNFPDRFSGHQFPNYSSELNVNALLLGDSALYLCASSLLGTSGRAEKDEQFFGPGTRLTVL.